The clone carrying this TCR beta chain was seen a few times. Its antigen is not identified. Stability of Graves' hyperthyroidism was defined as absent ophthalmopathy progression within 18 months. Subjects aged 18 to 65 presented with newly diagnosed hyperthyroidism of less than 2 months' duration. Out of approximately 9.9 ml of fresh peripheral blood came the PBMCs. Regions amplified from RNA transcripts were the TCR beta CDR3 regions. During a first-round RT-PCR of the TCR CDR3, the HTBI primer set was used. Each CDR3 protein is one row after TCRdb ran MiXCR on the multiplex PCR reads. Of some 770,000 distinct CDR3 sequences in the sample, roughly 17% are singletons; the top ten hold approximately 8.4%. This sample is part of a study of T cells in Graves' hyperthyroidism and ophthalmopathy. With 4 bases clipped from V and 4 bases from J, the junction kept 10 bases outside the gene matches. The CDR3 consists of 16 residues.

Study-wide points: Ophthalmopathy stood apart from stable hyperthyroidism in a 13 V-J model.

This sequence was found in a man between 18 and 29 years old with Graves' hyperthyroidism. This rearrangement joins TRBV12-3 or TRBV12-4 to TRBJ2-1; 7 bases fit TRBD2. The sample was blood. The CDR3 protein is CASSSPLAVDYNEQFF. The CDR3 DNA is TGTGCCAGCAGTTCACCTCTAGCGGTTGATTACAATGAGCAGTTCTTC.